What follows are 6 T cell receptor beta chains derived from one specimen sequenced in a study of CD8 T cells in Susac syndrome. An amount of RNA that ranged from roughly 0.5 to 1 ug was reverse transcribed with random hexamers. One entry per CDR3 protein results from TCRdb running MiXCR on the immunoSEQ multiplex PCR reads. This sample has some 150,000 distinct CDR3 sequences; around 95% occur once, and the top ten carry 0.15%. Sequencing was performed on CD8+ T cells from PBMCs. The receptor source for this set is a human donor with multiple sclerosis.

The genes are TRBV29-1 and TRBJ2-2, with D perhaps TRBD1 (5 bases). V was pared by 5 bases and J by 0 bases, with 10 bases between. Looked up from germline, CDR1 is SQVTM and CDR2 is ANQGSEA. The CDR3 extends over 14 amino acids. The CDR3 reads CSVNQGSNTGELFF. The DNA of the CDR3 is TGCAGCGTTAACCAGGGCTCGAACACCGGGGAGCTGTTTTTT.

The rearrangement links TRBV2 to TRBJ2-7; no clear D gene. The CDR3 runs to 14 residues. Trimming removed 1 base at V and 3 bases at J, with 10 bases between. From germline, CDR1 is SNHLY and CDR2 FYNNEI. The CDR3 loop reads CASSEGLTDYEQYF. The CDR3 DNA sequence: TGTGCCAGCAGTGAAGGTTTAACAGACTACGAGCAGTACTTC.

The chain has TRBV7-2 and TRBJ2-3, with D maybe TRBD2 (5 bases). The V end lost 0 bases, the J end lost 4 bases, and 14 bases lay between the germline ends. This CDR3 has 16 residues. Germline CDR1 and CDR2: SGHTA and FQGNSA. CDR3 sequence (DNA): TGTGCCAGCAGCTTAGCTCGGGGTTGGCGTTCAGATACGCAGTATTTT. Translation: CASSLARGWRSDTQYF.

This sequence joins TRBV11-2 and TRBJ2-3; 13 bases agree with TRBD2. Unmatched junction bases numbered 9, after V lost 3 bases and J lost 0 bases. Germline CDR1 SGHAT, CDR2 FQNNGV. The CDR3 has 19 amino acids. This CDR3 is CASSFPTSGGLTSTDTQYF. The CDR3 DNA reads TGTGCCAGCAGCTTTCCGACTAGCGGGGGGTTGACTAGCACAGATACGCAGTATTTT.

The rearrangement links TRBV7-9 to TRBJ2-7; no firm D call. Germline V gives CDR1 SEHNR, CDR2 FQNEAQ (reference sequence). The germline V and J ends were trimmed by 5 bases and 4 bases, with 9 bases remaining between them. The CDR3 covers 12 residues. In DNA, the CDR3 is TGTGCCAGCAGCCTTCGATCATACGAGCAGTACTTC. Protein sequence: CASSLRSYEQYF.

The chain combines TRBV6-5 with TRBJ2-1, with D uncertain. The CDR3 consists of 14 residues. Germline CDR1 MNHEY, CDR2 SVGAGI. Trimming pared 2 bases from V and 7 bases from J, leaving 12 bases between. The CDR3 loop reads CASSYGFDLNEQFF. The CDR3 nucleotides read TGTGCCAGCAGTTACGGGTTCGACCTTAATGAGCAGTTCTTC.